The T cell receptor beta chain described here comes from a study of blood T cells in healthy people across ages. V lost 4 bases and J lost 6, with 10 bases in between. There are 13 residues in the CDR3. Looked up from germline, CDR1 is SGHKS and CDR2 is YYEKEE (reference sequence). It was with a sample-barcoded 5' primer and a J-beta primer mix that a second PCR of about 6 to 12 cycles was run. TCRdb redid the calling of the 5' RACE reads with MiXCR, one entry per CDR3 protein. The data hold some 710,000 distinct CDR3 sequences, with around 45% observed a single time. The receptor's source is a man of 80 years or more in good health. This chain uses TRBV5-5 with TRBJ1-4; D perhaps matches TRBD1 (5 bases). Sequenced sample: blood. The CDR3 protein is CASSPLGDEKLFF. CDR3 DNA: TGTGCCAGCAGCCCCCTAGGGGATGAAAAACTGTTTTTT.